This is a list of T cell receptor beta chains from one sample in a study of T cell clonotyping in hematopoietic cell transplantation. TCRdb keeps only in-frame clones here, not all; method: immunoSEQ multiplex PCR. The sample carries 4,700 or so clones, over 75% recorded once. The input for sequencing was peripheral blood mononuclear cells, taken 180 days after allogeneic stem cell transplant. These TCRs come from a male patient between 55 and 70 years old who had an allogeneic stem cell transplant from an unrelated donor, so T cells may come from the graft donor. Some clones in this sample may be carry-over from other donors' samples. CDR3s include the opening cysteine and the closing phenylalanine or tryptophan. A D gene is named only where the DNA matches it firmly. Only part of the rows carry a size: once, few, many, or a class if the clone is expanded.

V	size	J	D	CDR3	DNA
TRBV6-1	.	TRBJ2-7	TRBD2	CASSRAGTSVYEQYF	TGTGCCAGCAGTCGAGCCGGGACTAGCGTTTACGAGCAGTACTTC
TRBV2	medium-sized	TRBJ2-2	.	CARERANTGELFF	TGTGCCAGAGAACGAGCTAACACCGGGGAGCTGTTTTTT
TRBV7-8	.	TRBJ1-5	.	CASSLAQLDQPQHF	TGTGCCAGCAGCTTAGCGCAATTGGATCAGCCCCAGCATTTT
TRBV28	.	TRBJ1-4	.	CASTEESFLGPGNEKLFF	TGTGCCAGCACGGAGGAATCCTTTCTGGGTCCTGGTAATGAAAAACTGTTTTTT
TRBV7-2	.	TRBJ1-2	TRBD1	CASSLKGTGNYGYTF	TGTGCCAGCAGCTTAAAGGGGACAGGGAACTATGGCTACACCTTC
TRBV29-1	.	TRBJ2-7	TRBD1	CSASRTGTTEQYF	TGCAGCGCCTCTCGGACAGGGACGACCGAGCAGTACTTC
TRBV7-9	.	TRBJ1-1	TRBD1	CASRAGQGHTEAFF	TGTGCCAGCAGAGCGGGACAGGGGCACACTGAAGCTTTCTTT
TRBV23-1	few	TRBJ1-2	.	CASGERMGFRLTNYGYTF	TGCGCCAGCGGAGAGAGGATGGGCTTCCGACTAACTAACTATGGCTACACCTTC
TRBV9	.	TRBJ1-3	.	CASSVRQESGNTIYF	TGTGCCAGCAGCGTTAGACAGGAGTCTGGAAACACCATATATTTT
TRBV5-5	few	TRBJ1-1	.	CASSLHTEAFF	TGTGCCAGCAGCTTGCACACTGAAGCTTTCTTT
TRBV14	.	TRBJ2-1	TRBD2	CASSQQGRTRNEQFF	TGTGCCAGCAGCCAACAGGGACGGACTAGAAATGAGCAGTTCTTC
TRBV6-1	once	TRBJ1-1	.	CASSEGRGFTEAFF	TGTGCCAGCAGTGAAGGCAGGGGATTCACTGAAGCTTTCTTT
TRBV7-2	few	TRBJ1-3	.	CASSLDQGRNTIYF	TGTGCCAGCAGCTTAGATCAGGGTCGAAACACCATATATTTT
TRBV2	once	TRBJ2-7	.	CASSVQGSGYEQYF	TGTGCCAGCAGTGTACAGGGAAGCGGTTACGAGCAGTACTTC
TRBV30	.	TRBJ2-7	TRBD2	CAWTRGGSGGAYEQYF	TGTGCCTGGACTCGCGGGGGTAGCGGGGGTGCCTACGAGCAGTACTTC
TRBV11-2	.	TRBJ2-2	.	CASSIRVPGELFF	TGTGCCAGCAGCATTAGGGTGCCCGGGGAGCTGTTTTTT
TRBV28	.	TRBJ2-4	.	CASNSLARGPRSRKNIQYF	TGTGCCAGCAACTCTCTCGCACGGGGGCCTCGCAGTCGAAAAAACATTCAGTACTTC
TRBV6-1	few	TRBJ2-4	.	CASSESPPQYF	TGTGCCAGCAGTGAATCCCCACCACAGTACTTC
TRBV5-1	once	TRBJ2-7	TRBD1	CASSLVGTAYEQYF	TGCGCCAGCAGCTTGGTCGGGACAGCCTACGAGCAGTACTTC
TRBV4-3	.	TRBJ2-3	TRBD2	CASSRFHQTSGVKLLDTQYF	TGCGCCAGCAGCCGCTTCCACCAGACTAGCGGCGTTAAGTTGTTAGATACGCAGTATTTT
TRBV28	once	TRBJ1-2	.	CASSFGVKGGYGYTF	TGTGCCAGCAGTTTCGGGGTAAAGGGAGGCTATGGCTACACCTTC
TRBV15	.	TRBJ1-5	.	CATSRDISSPQPQHF	TGTGCCACCAGCAGAGATATCAGCTCCCCCCAGCCCCAGCATTTT
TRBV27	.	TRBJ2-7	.	CASSLSERGAKYF	TGTGCCAGCAGTTTATCGGAGAGGGGCGCGAAGTACTTC
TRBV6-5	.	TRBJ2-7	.	CASSYRASYEQYF	TGTGCCAGCAGTTACAGGGCATCCTACGAGCAGTACTTC
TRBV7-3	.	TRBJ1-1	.	CASSLNWENTEAFF	TGTGCCAGCAGCTTAAATTGGGAGAACACTGAAGCTTTCTTT
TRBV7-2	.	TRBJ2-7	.	CASSLVPSGPHEQYF	TGTGCCAGCAGCTTAGTCCCGTCAGGGCCCCACGAGCAGTACTTC
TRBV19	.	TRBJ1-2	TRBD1	CASSIGGTGDGYTF	TGTGCCAGTAGTATAGGGGGGACAGGGGATGGCTACACCTTC
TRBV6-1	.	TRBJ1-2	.	CASSEGGVGYGYTF	TGTGCCAGCAGTGAGGGCGGAGTGGGCTATGGCTACACCTTC
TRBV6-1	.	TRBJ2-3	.	CASSARTSTDTQYF	TGTGCCAGCAGTGCCAGGACGAGCACAGATACGCAGTATTTT
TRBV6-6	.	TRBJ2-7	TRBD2	CASRVLARIGEQYF	TGTGCCAGCAGGGTACTAGCGAGGATCGGCGAGCAGTACTTC
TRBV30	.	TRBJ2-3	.	CACGTALPDTQYF	TGTGCCTGCGGGACTGCCCTTCCGGATACGCAGTATTTT
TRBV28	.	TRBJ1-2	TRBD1	CASSLSRTGDGYTF	TGTGCCAGCAGTTTATCTAGGACAGGGGATGGCTACACCTTC
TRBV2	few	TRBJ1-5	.	CASSEFDTGAASNQPQHF	TGTGCCAGCAGTGAATTCGACACGGGGGCGGCGAGCAATCAGCCCCAGCATTTT
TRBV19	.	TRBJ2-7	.	CASSITGIPYEQYF	TGTGCCAGTAGTATCACCGGGATCCCCTACGAGCAGTACTTC
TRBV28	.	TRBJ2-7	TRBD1	CASSPGQGAYEQYF	TGTGCCAGCAGCCCGGGACAGGGGGCCTACGAGCAGTACTTC
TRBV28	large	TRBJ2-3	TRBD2	CASTGAGGPEGDTQYF	TGTGCCAGCACGGGAGCGGGAGGGCCCGAGGGAGATACGCAGTATTTT
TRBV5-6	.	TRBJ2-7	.	CASSLAGSSYEQYF	TGTGCCAGCAGCTTGGCAGGGTCCTCCTACGAGCAGTACTTC
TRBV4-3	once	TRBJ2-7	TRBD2	CASSQDRLAVYEQYF	TGCGCCAGCAGCCAAGATCGACTAGCAGTCTACGAGCAGTACTTC
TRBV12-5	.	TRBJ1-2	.	CATGEQGDGYTF	TGTGCTACTGGCGAACAGGGAGATGGCTACACCTTC
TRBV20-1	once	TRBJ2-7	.	CSAVGAEQYF	TGCAGTGCTGTGGGGGCAGAGCAGTACTTC
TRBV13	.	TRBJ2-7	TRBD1	CASSLGGGAEQYF	TGTGCCAGCAGCTTAGGAGGGGGCGCCGAGCAGTACTTC
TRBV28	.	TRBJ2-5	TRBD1	CASSLTGTGGSETQYF	TGTGCCAGCAGTTTAACCGGGACAGGGGGCTCGGAGACCCAGTACTTC
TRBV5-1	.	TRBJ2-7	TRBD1	CASSSGQGTYEQYF	TGCGCCAGCAGCTCAGGACAGGGTACTTACGAGCAGTACTTC
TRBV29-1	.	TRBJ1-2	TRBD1	CSVGEQGWYGYTF	TGCAGCGTTGGGGAACAGGGGTGGTATGGCTACACCTTC
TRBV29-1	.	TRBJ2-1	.	CSAWAYNEQFF	TGCAGCGCATGGGCCTACAATGAGCAGTTCTTC
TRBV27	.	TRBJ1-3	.	CASSSLGQGNTIYF	TGTGCCAGCAGTTCTCTAGGGCAAGGAAACACCATATATTTT
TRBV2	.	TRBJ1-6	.	CASREGDSYNSPLHF	TGTGCCAGCAGGGAAGGGGACTCCTATAATTCACCCCTCCACTTT
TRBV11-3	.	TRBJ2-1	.	CASSSSGYNEQFF	TGTGCCAGCAGCTCGTCGGGCTACAATGAGCAGTTCTTC
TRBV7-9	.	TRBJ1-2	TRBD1	CASSFGQGYYGYTF	TGTGCCAGCAGCTTCGGACAGGGTTACTATGGCTACACCTTC
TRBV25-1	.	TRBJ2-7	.	CASSDAGSYEQYF	TGTGCCAGCAGTGATGCGGGTTCCTACGAGCAGTACTTC
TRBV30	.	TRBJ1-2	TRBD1	CAWSRDRPRGYTF	TGTGCCTGGAGCCGGGACAGGCCCCGAGGCTACACCTTC
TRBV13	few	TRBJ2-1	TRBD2	CASSDLAGMLGRQFF	TGTGCCAGCAGCGACCTAGCGGGTATGCTCGGTCGGCAGTTCTTC
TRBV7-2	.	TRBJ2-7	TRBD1	CASSLGGRGSSYEQYF	TGTGCCAGCAGCTTAGGGGGCAGGGGGTCTTCCTACGAGCAGTACTTC